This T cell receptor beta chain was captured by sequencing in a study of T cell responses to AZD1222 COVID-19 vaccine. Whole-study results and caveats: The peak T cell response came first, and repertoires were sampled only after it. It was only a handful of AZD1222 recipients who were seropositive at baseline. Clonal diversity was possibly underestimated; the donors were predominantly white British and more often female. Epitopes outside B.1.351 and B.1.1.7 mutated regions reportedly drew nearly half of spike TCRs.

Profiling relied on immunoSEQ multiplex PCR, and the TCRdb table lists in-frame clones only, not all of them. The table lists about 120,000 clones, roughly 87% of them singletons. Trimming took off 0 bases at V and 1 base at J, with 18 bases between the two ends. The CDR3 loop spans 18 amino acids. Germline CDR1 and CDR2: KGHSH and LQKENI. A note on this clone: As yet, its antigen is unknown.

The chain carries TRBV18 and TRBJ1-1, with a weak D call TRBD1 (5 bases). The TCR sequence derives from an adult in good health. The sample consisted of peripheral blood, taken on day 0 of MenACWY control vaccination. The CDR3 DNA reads TGTGCCAGCTCACCACCGGCGATAGGGACGCCCGCGAACACTGAAGCTTTCTTT. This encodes CASSPPAIGTPANTEAFF.